This passage covers 23 T cell receptor beta chains from one sample sequenced in a study of PD-1 blockade in mismatch repair-deficient tumors. Clones were sequenced by immunoSEQ multiplex PCR, and TCRdb holds only the in-frame ones, with some missing. The repertoire includes some 100,000 clones, roughly four fifths of them detected once, and roughly 6.3% sits in the top ten. The sample consisted of peripheral blood, taken 35 to 37 weeks after starting pembrolizumab. The receptors come from an adult with mismatch repair-deficient cancer.

The J gene is TRBJ2-5, the V gene TRBV28; 8 nucleotides agree with TRBD2. The CDR3 has 15 amino acids. V lost 5 bases, J lost 3 bases, and 8 bases stayed unmatched. Germline V gene lookup returns CDR1 MDHEN and CDR2 SYDVKM. CDR3 in amino acids: CASSPRGRGEETQYF. CDR3 in DNA: TGTGCCAGCAGTCCCCGGGGGCGGGGGGAAGAGACCCAGTACTTC.

Only one count was recorded for this clone. This rearrangement joins TRBV29-1 to TRBJ1-1; D is unclear. The CDR3 runs 15 residues. Between the trimmed V and J ends, which lost 8 bases and 3 bases, there was a span of 22 bases. The germline CDR1 and CDR2 sequences are SQVTM and ANQGSEA. The CDR3 region has the DNA TGCAGCTTCAAGGCGCCTGGGCTTGGGGACACTGAAGCTTTCTTT. The encoded protein is CSFKAPGLGDTEAFF. Full variable domain (outside the CDR3, taken from reference TRBV29-1 and TRBJ1-1): SAVISQKPSRDICQRGTSLTIQCQVDSQVTMMFWYRQQPGQSLTLIATANQGSEATYESGFVIDKFPISRPNLTFSTLTVSNMSPEDSSIYLCSFKAPGLGDTEAFFGQGTRLTVV.

The chain employs TRBV5-1 and TRBJ2-4; 8 bases line up with TRBD2. Trimming took 4 bases from V and 8 from J; bases not matched to a gene: 8. CDR3 size: 14 residues. In germline, CDR1 is SGHRS, CDR2 YFSETQ. CDR3: CASSPGGGVDIQYF. The CDR3 nucleotides read TGCGCCAGCAGCCCGGGAGGGGGAGTGGACATTCAGTACTTC.

The rearrangement links TRBV7-2 to TRBJ2-3; 11 bases align to TRBD2. The CDR3 is made up of 15 amino acids. V lost 5 bases to trimming and J lost 7 bases; unmatched junction nucleotides: 8. Germline assignment: CDR1 SGHTA and CDR2 FQGNSA. This CDR3 is CASSLRLAGYHTQYF. The CDR3 DNA reads TGTGCCAGCAGCCTGAGACTAGCGGGATATCATACGCAGTATTTT.

This chain uses TRBV6-1 with TRBJ1-1; 8 bases are a match to TRBD1. This CDR3 comprises 14 residues. From germline, CDR1 is MNHNS and CDR2 SASEGT. The V gene end was trimmed by 6 bases and the J gene end by 2 bases; junction bases not matched to a gene: 5. The CDR3 DNA reads as TGTGCCAGCAGGGTGACAGGGGTTAACACTGAAGCTTTCTTT. It translates to CASRVTGVNTEAFF.

This chain joins TRBV5-1 and TRBJ1-2, with a possible D match to TRBD1 (6 bases). The germline V and J ends were trimmed by 2 bases and 8 bases, with 16 bases remaining between them. Germline V gene lookup returns CDR1 SGHRS and CDR2 YFSETQ. The CDR3 totals 14 residues. CDR3 DNA: TGCGCCAGCAGCTTCTCTGGGGGGCCAGACGGCTACACCTTC. Encoded protein: CASSFSGGPDGYTF. The whole variable domain, filled in from reference TRBV5-1 and TRBJ1-2, reads KAGVTQTPRYLIKTRGQQVTLSCSPISGHRSVSWYQQTPGQGLQFLFEYFSETQRNKGNFPGRFSGRQFSNSRSEMNVSTLELGDSALYLCASSFSGGPDGYTFGSGTRLTVV.

The chain employs TRBV7-6 and TRBJ2-3; tentatively, D is TRBD2 (6 bases). Germline-derived CDR1 and CDR2 are SGHVS and FNYEAQ. This CDR3 comprises 18 residues. Trimming left V 5 bases short and J 0 bases short, with 21 bases between. In DNA, the CDR3 is TGTGCCAGCAGCGCCCGGGACGGGGGTCCGTTGAGCACAGATACGCAGTATTTT. Protein product: CASSARDGGPLSTDTQYF.

This sequence joins TRBV4-3 and TRBJ2-5; maybe TRBD1 (5 bases). This CDR3 region has 14 residues. V lost 1 base, J lost 0 bases, and 6 bases lay in between. Germline CDR1 is LGHNA and CDR2 is YSLEER. The CDR3 DNA follows: TGCGCCAGCAGCCAAGGACAGTACCAAGAGACCCAGTACTTC. Translation gives CASSQGQYQETQYF.

The CDR3, as DNA: TGTGCCAGCAGCTTAGGAGCGAACACTGAAGCTTTCTTT. Amino acid sequence: CASSLGANTEAFF. V gene TRBV7-3 combines with J gene TRBJ1-1; D is ambiguous. CDR1 is SGHTA, CDR2 FQGTGA, per germline. The V gene lost 2 bases and the J gene lost 1 base, with 5 bases spanning the gap. This CDR3 spans 13 amino acids.

In its sample, this clone was seen once. The chain recombines TRBV2 with TRBJ1-2; D remains ambiguous. V lost 7 bases and J 2 bases, leaving 14 bases between the germline ends. Germline V gene data show CDR1 as SNHLY and CDR2 as FYNNEI. This CDR3 spans 14 amino acids. CDR3 residues: CASKGIQINYGYTF. The CDR3 DNA is TGTGCCAGCAAGGGTATACAAATCAACTATGGCTACACCTTC.

The V call is TRBV5-4, the J call TRBJ2-7, with 10 bases matching TRBD2. Germline assignment: CDR1 SGHNT and CDR2 YYREEE (reference sequence). The J segment lost 3 bases and the V segment lost 4 bases, leaving 4 bases of the junction unmatched. The CDR3 spans 14 residues. CDR3 in amino acids: CASSPWTSGYEQYF. The CDR3 DNA sequence: TGTGCCAGCAGCCCCTGGACTAGCGGCTACGAGCAGTACTTC.

This clone came up a few times. This rearrangement joins TRBV6-1 to TRBJ2-7; D is unclear. V dropped 3 bases and J dropped 0 bases, with 18 bases sitting between them. Germline V gene data show CDR1 as MNHNS and CDR2 as SASEGT. The CDR3 consists of 17 residues. The CDR3 is CASSDRPGLGPSYEQYF. CDR3 in DNA: TGTGCCAGCAGTGACCGCCCCGGGCTAGGCCCCTCCTACGAGCAGTACTTC.

The V call is TRBV9, the J call TRBJ1-3; 8 bases are shared with TRBD1. The CDR3 loop spans 16 amino acids. Germline lookup yields CDR1 SGDLS and CDR2 YYNGEE. Unmatched junction bases numbered 6, after V lost 4 bases and J lost 0 bases. The CDR3 coding sequence is TGTGCCAGCAGCCCGTGGACAGGGATCTCTGGAAACACCATATATTTT. Translated: CASSPWTGISGNTIYF. Combining the CDR3 with reference TRBV9 and TRBJ1-3 gives the whole variable domain DSGVTQTPKHLITATGQRVTLRCSPRSGDLSVYWYQQSLDQGLQFLIQYYNGEERAKGNILERFSAQQFPDLHSELNLSSLELGDSALYFCASSPWTGISGNTIYFGEGSWLTVV.

The gene calls are TRBV7-9 and TRBJ2-2; the D call may be TRBD1 or TRBD2 (5 bases each). The CDR3 extends over 12 amino acids. Germline V lookup: CDR1 SEHNR, CDR2 FQNEAQ (reference sequence). The ends were cut back, 8 bases at V and 6 bases at J, with 10 bases in the middle. CDR3 nucleotide sequence: TGTGCCAGCTCTCCGGGACCCGGGGAGCTGTTTTTT. It is translated as CASSPGPGELFF.

The chain links TRBV6-1 to TRBJ2-1; D might be TRBD2 (5 bases). V was pared by 6 bases and J by 7 bases, with 19 bases between. CDR1 MNHNS and CDR2 SASEGT come from the germline V gene. CDR3 length equals 15 residues. The CDR3 region is CASSAPMRVANEQFF. The DNA for the CDR3 is TGTGCCAGCAGCGCCCCCATGCGGGTGGCGAATGAGCAGTTCTTC.

The V call is TRBV18, the J call TRBJ2-7; 7 bases agree with TRBD1. Germline V gene lookup returns CDR1 KGHSH and CDR2 LQKENI. V shed 2 bases, J shed 2 bases, and the junction held 9 bases outside the gene matches. This CDR3 comprises 16 residues. DNA for the CDR3: TGTGCCAGCTCACCAGAGACAGGGTTCATTCCCTACGAGCAGTACTTC. This sequence encodes CASSPETGFIPYEQYF.

V is TRBV18 and J is TRBJ1-1; D is ambiguous. The V and J ends lost 2 bases and 4 bases respectively, with 11 bases between them. The CDR3 totals 14 residues. The germline gives CDR1 KGHSH, CDR2 LQKENI. The CDR3 sequence is CASSPVGWATEAFF. In nucleotides, the CDR3 is TGTGCCAGCTCACCAGTGGGGTGGGCCACTGAAGCTTTCTTT.

The chain joins TRBV25-1 to TRBJ1-1; D remains ambiguous. The CDR3 is made up of 12 amino acids. CDR1 and CDR2 from the germline V gene are MGHDK and SYGVNS. Trimming left V 3 bases short and J 1 base short, with 3 bases between. CDR3 in amino acids: CASSDANTEAFF. The CDR3 DNA reads as TGTGCCAGCAGTGACGCGAACACTGAAGCTTTCTTT.

This clone has just one count. The V and J genes are TRBV5-4 and TRBJ1-3; D is uncertain. With 4 bases removed from V and 4 bases from J, the gap between germline ends came to 15 bases. Germline lookup yields CDR1 SGHNT and CDR2 YYREEE (reference sequence). The CDR3 is made up of 15 amino acids. This chain's CDR3 is CASSPAGAGGNTIYF. For the CDR3, the DNA is TGTGCCAGCAGCCCCGCGGGCGCAGGAGGAAACACCATATATTTT.

V gene TRBV30 combines with J gene TRBJ1-5; D gene uncertain. The CDR3 loop spans 14 amino acids. From germline, CDR1 is GTSNPN and CDR2 SVGIG (reference sequence). V lost 0 bases and J 6 bases, leaving 12 bases between the germline ends. The CDR3 spells CAWSVKGSGQPQHF. The CDR3 DNA follows: TGTGCCTGGAGTGTAAAGGGTTCGGGTCAGCCCCAGCATTTT.

The rearrangement uses TRBV9 and TRBJ2-3; perhaps TRBD2 as D (6 bases). The ends were cut back, 6 bases at V and 3 bases at J, with 11 bases in the middle. The CDR3 covers 13 residues. CDR1 and CDR2 (germline): SGDLS, YYNGEE. The CDR3 DNA reads TGTGCCAGCAAACGCGGAGGGACAGATACGCAGTATTTT. The encoded protein is CASKRGGTDTQYF.

The V call is TRBV11-2, the J call TRBJ2-7; 12 bases map to TRBD2. V was pared by 5 bases and J by 4 bases, with 6 bases of the junction left unmatched. CDR3 length equals 15 residues. CDR1 SGHAT and CDR2 FQNNGV come from the germline V gene. In DNA, the CDR3 is TGTGCCAGCAGCAGACGACTAGCGGGAGTGTACGAGCAGTACTTC. It codes for CASSRRLAGVYEQYF.

V gene TRBV11-3 combines with J gene TRBJ2-7; 9 bases map to TRBD1. The germline V gene encodes CDR1 SGHNT and CDR2 YENEEA. The CDR3 is 15 residues long. Trimming at V came to 5 bases and at J to 2 bases, leaving 7 bases not matched to a gene. For the CDR3, the DNA is TGTGCCAGCAGCCTAGGACAGGGGTCAACCTACGAGCAGTACTTC. Translating it yields CASSLGQGSTYEQYF.